One and the same sample provided the 20 T cell receptor beta chains below, sequenced in a study of cytomegalovirus exposure and HLA in healthy donors. PCR was performed using 60 Vbeta and 13 Jbeta primers. Profiling relied on immunoSEQ multiplex PCR, and the TCRdb table lists in-frame clones only, not all of them. The sample consists of about 96,000 clones, 60% to 75% of them appearing once. Material: PBMCs. Receptors were obtained from a woman in her 70s in good health and CMV-seropositive.

The rearrangement uses TRBV28 and TRBJ1-1, with D unresolved. Trimming shortened V by 1 base and J by 4 bases, and 4 bases separated the two germline ends. Germline CDR1 and CDR2: MDHEN and SYDVKM. CDR3 length: 12 residues. CDR3 sequence: CASSLLITEAFF. Written as DNA, the CDR3 is TGTGCCAGCAGTTTATTAATCACTGAAGCTTTCTTT.

The chain links TRBV4-2 to TRBJ2-1; 7 bases match TRBD2. Germline lookup yields CDR1 LGHNA and CDR2 YNFKEQ. This CDR3 spans 16 amino acids. The junction had 11 bases not matched to a gene; V was cut back by 6 bases and J by 3 bases. CDR3 sequence (DNA): TGTGCCAGCAGACGAACGAGCGGGGCGTTCTACAATGAGCAGTTCTTC. This translates into CASRRTSGAFYNEQFF.

This clone appeared a single time. This chain uses TRBV12-5 with TRBJ2-7; D is unresolved. The CDR3 runs to 15 residues. Germline values: CDR1 LGHNT, CDR2 FRNRAP. Trimming pared 0 bases from V and 1 base from J, leaving 10 bases between. Here the CDR3 reads CASGLVLAQSYEQYF. As DNA, the CDR3 is TGTGCTAGTGGTTTGGTACTTGCGCAATCCTACGAGCAGTACTTC.

The CDR3 coding sequence is TGTGCCAGCAGCGGCCAGGGACAGGGCAACACCGGGGAGCTGTTTTTT. The encoded protein is CASSGQGQGNTGELFF. This chain joins TRBV9 and TRBJ2-2; TRBD1 aligns across 9 bases. V dropped 3 bases and J dropped 2; count of bases not matched to a gene: 5. Germline CDR1 and CDR2: SGDLS and YYNGEE. The length of the CDR3 is 16 residues. Together with reference TRBV9 and TRBJ2-2, the CDR3 gives the full variable domain: DSGVTQTPKHLITATGQRVTLRCSPRSGDLSVYWYQQSLDQGLQFLIQYYNGEERAKGNILERFSAQQFPDLHSELNLSSLELGDSALYFCASSGQGQGNTGELFFGEGSRLTVL.

V usage is TRBV5-1 and J usage is TRBJ2-7, with 10 nucleotides matching TRBD1. Germline CDR1 and CDR2: SGHRS and YFSETQ. J lost 6 bases, V lost 2 bases, and 8 bases had no gene match. The CDR3 runs 15 residues. The CDR3 here is CASSLPGQGTGEQYF. The DNA of the CDR3 is TGCGCCAGCAGCTTACCGGGACAGGGGACCGGCGAGCAGTACTTC. The full variable domain, its missing parts supplied by reference TRBV5-1 and TRBJ2-7, is KAGVTQTPRYLIKTRGQQVTLSCSPISGHRSVSWYQQTPGQGLQFLFEYFSETQRNKGNFPGRFSGRQFSNSRSEMNVSTLELGDSALYLCASSLPGQGTGEQYFGPGTRLTVT.

The chain employs TRBV5-8 and TRBJ2-3; 9 bases agree with TRBD2. V lost 4 bases, J lost 5 bases, and 14 bases stayed unmatched. CDR1 and CDR2 (germline): SGHTS, YDEGEE. This CDR3 has 17 amino acids. CDR3 in amino acids: CASSPTMRGGAVDTQYF. Here the CDR3 DNA reads TGTGCCAGCAGCCCTACGATGCGGGGGGGCGCGGTAGATACGCAGTATTTT. Based on the CDR3 plus reference TRBV5-8 and TRBJ2-3, the full variable domain is EAGVTQSPTHLIKTRGQQATLRCSPISGHTSVYWYQQALGLGLQFLLWYDEGEERNRGNFPPRFSGRQFPNYSSELNVNALELEDSALYLCASSPTMRGGAVDTQYFGPGTRLTVL.

The chain employs TRBV11-3 and TRBJ2-6; weak D call: TRBD1 (5 bases). The CDR3 spans 14 residues. CDR1 and CDR2 from the germline V gene are SGHNT and YENEEA. The V end lost 1 base, the J end lost 10 bases, and 11 bases lay between the germline ends. The CDR3 here is CASSLGGQANVLTF. In nucleotides, the CDR3 is TGTGCCAGCAGCTTAGGTGGACAAGCGAACGTCCTGACTTTC. Complete variable domain (other parts from reference TRBV11-3 and TRBJ2-6): EAGVVQSPRYKIIEKKQPVAFWCNPISGHNTLYWYLQNLGQGPELLIRYENEEAVDDSQLPKDRFSAERLKGVDSTLKIQPAELGDSAVYLCASSLGGQANVLTFGAGSRLTVL.

There are a few counts of this clone. The CDR3 bases are TGCGCCAGCAGCTTGACAGTGACAGGGGGTAACTATGGCTACACCTTC. Its translation is CASSLTVTGGNYGYTF. The V gene is TRBV5-1, the J gene TRBJ1-2; 9 nucleotides match TRBD1. The V and J ends lost 1 base and 1 base, in that order; junction bases with no gene match: 5. CDR1 and CDR2 from the germline V gene are SGHRS and YFSETQ. The length of the CDR3 is 16 residues.

V is TRBV5-1 and J is TRBJ2-7; D is possibly TRBD2 (5 bases). V was shortened by 4 bases and J by 3 bases, with 8 bases between the two germline ends. Germline CDR1 is SGHRS and CDR2 is YFSETQ. The CDR3 totals 12 residues. CDR3 amino acids: CASSVGGYEQYF. CDR3 nucleotide sequence: TGCGCCAGCAGCGTCGGAGGCTACGAGCAGTACTTC.

V is TRBV7-8 and J is TRBJ1-1; tentative D call: TRBD1 (6 bases). V was trimmed by 5 bases and J by 2 bases, leaving 15 bases between them. CDR1 is SGHVS and CDR2 is FQNEAQ in the germline V gene. The length of the CDR3 is 15 residues. The chain's CDR3 is CASSHLGQRNTEAFF. The CDR3 coding sequence is TGTGCCAGCAGCCACCTTGGACAGCGTAACACTGAAGCTTTCTTT.

The chain joins TRBV5-5 to TRBJ1-3; D is undetermined. V was cut by 5 bases and J by 2 bases, with 8 bases left in between. CDR1 and CDR2 (germline): SGHKS, YYEKEE (reference sequence). The CDR3 has 13 residues. In DNA form, the CDR3 reads TGTGCCAGCAGGGCGGTCCCTGGAAACACCATATATTTT. It codes for CASRAVPGNTIYF.

J is TRBJ1-1 and V is TRBV11-2; D is perhaps TRBD1 (5 bases). Trimming removed 5 bases from V and 6 bases from J, with 13 bases in between. The germline V gene has CDR1 SGHAT and CDR2 FQNNGV. This CDR3 region has 13 residues. The CDR3 is CASSPRDWAEAFF. The CDR3 DNA reads TGTGCCAGCAGCCCTCGGGACTGGGCTGAAGCTTTCTTT.

The genes are TRBV11-3 and TRBJ2-1, with 10 bases aligning to TRBD2. The germline V gene encodes CDR1 SGHNT and CDR2 YENEEA. The CDR3 has 17 residues. Trimming at V came to 2 bases and at J to 2 bases, leaving 6 bases not matched to a gene. This chain's CDR3 is CASSLSSGRAPYNEQFF. The CDR3 nucleotides read TGTGCCAGCAGCTTAAGCAGCGGGAGGGCCCCCTACAATGAGCAGTTCTTC.

The V gene is TRBV4-3, the J gene TRBJ2-3, with 9 bases lining up with TRBD1. The CDR3 has 16 residues. Per germline, CDR1 LGHNA and CDR2 YSLEER. The V gene end was trimmed by 1 base and the J gene end by 5 bases; junction bases not matched to a gene: 7. The CDR3 spells CASSQGPTGGQDTQYF. DNA of the CDR3: TGCGCCAGCAGCCAAGGGCCCACAGGGGGCCAAGATACGCAGTATTTT.

The chain couples TRBV9 to TRBJ2-7; TRBD2 might be the D (5 bases). Between the trimmed V and J ends, which lost 3 bases and 0 bases, there was a span of 10 bases. The CDR3 consists of 14 residues. Germline CDR1 SGDLS, CDR2 YYNGEE. The CDR3 sequence is CASSGEGTSYEQYF. The CDR3 DNA reads as TGTGCCAGCAGCGGAGAGGGAACCTCCTACGAGCAGTACTTC.

The chain couples TRBV4-2 to TRBJ1-4, with 10 bases identical to TRBD1. Looked up from germline, CDR1 is LGHNA and CDR2 is YNFKEQ. The CDR3 spans 17 residues. Trimming cost V 4 bases and J 7 bases; bases outside gene matches: 12. CDR3 sequence (DNA): TGTGCCAGCAGCCTGGATGGACAGGGGGTTTCAGGTGAAAAACTGTTTTTT. Encoded protein: CASSLDGQGVSGEKLFF.

This sequence joins TRBV11-3 and TRBJ2-2; 9 nucleotides match TRBD2. This CDR3 is built from 17 residues. CDR1 and CDR2 (germline): SGHNT, YENEEA. V shed 5 bases and J 4 bases; nucleotides not matched to a gene: 11. CDR3 residues: CASSMTSGAPGTGELFF. The DNA of the CDR3 is TGTGCCAGCAGCATGACTAGCGGAGCCCCGGGCACCGGGGAGCTGTTTTTT.

The chain has TRBV28 and TRBJ1-1; D uncertain. V shed 6 bases and J shed 0 bases, with 8 bases lying between them. The CDR3 contains 13 residues. Germline V CDR1 and CDR2: MDHEN, SYDVKM. In nucleotides, the CDR3 is TGTGCCAGCAGGTCAGGAATGAACACTGAAGCTTTCTTT. Residues: CASRSGMNTEAFF.

The V call is TRBV5-1, the J call TRBJ2-5; 10 nucleotides agree with TRBD1. J lost 7 bases, V lost 0 bases, and 9 bases had no gene match. The CDR3 extends over 16 amino acids. CDR1 and CDR2 (germline): SGHRS, YFSETQ. The CDR3 coding sequence is TGCGCCAGCAGCTTGGACCGGGACAGGGGTTTCGTGACCCAGTACTTC. Translated: CASSLDRDRGFVTQYF.

This sequence joins TRBV9 and TRBJ2-1, with 8 bases lining up with TRBD2. Germline CDR1 is SGDLS and CDR2 is YYNGEE. The CDR3 is 21 amino acids. Unmatched junction bases numbered 20, after V lost 3 bases and J lost 0 bases. The CDR3 loop is CASSGNPAGLVSPSSYNEQFF. In DNA form, the CDR3 reads TGTGCCAGCAGCGGTAACCCCGCGGGACTAGTCAGCCCAAGCTCCTACAATGAGCAGTTCTTC.